This T cell receptor (beta chain) was observed in a study of control samples from healthy donors and cancer patients. There are 14 residues in the CDR3. The germline V gene has CDR1 LNHDA and CDR2 SQIVND (reference sequence). V lost 7 bases to trimming and J lost 4 bases, with 14 bases between them. Repertoires were generated with immunoSEQ multiplex PCR, while TCRdb's copy carries only in-frame clones and drops some. The sample shows under 200,000 clones, roughly 94% of them seen only once. The sequence derives from a man aged 60 to 69 with colorectal cancer. Sequenced sample: PBMCs. V usage is TRBV19 and J usage is TRBJ2-1; tentative D call: TRBD1 (6 bases). CDR3 nucleotides: TGTGCCAGTACCTACTATACAGGGTACAATGAGCAGTTCTTC. Translation: CASTYYTGYNEQFF.